What follows describes a single T cell receptor (beta chain). The antigen is unknown. The sample originates from a study of shared clonotypes between healthy human individuals. Study-wide results and limits: Generally, naive subsets (rather than memory subsets) showed larger estimated richness. Approximately 4.6% of naive CD4 clonotypes were shared across four donors.

Only in-frame clones appear in the TCRdb table, and some are missing; sequencing was by immunoSEQ multiplex PCR. The sample holds about 2.4 million clones, more than 85% seen once. J gave up 5 bases and V 2 bases, and 6 bases lay outside the gene matches. The V gene's germline CDR1 is LGHNA and CDR2 YNFKEQ. There are 15 residues in the CDR3. The TCR comes from a man aged 18 to 30 in good health. Some clones in this sample may be carry-over from other donors' samples. The chain joins TRBV4-2 to TRBJ1-5; 7 bases are a match to TRBD1. What was sequenced was naive CD4+ T cells from PBMCs. Subset: CD45RA+ positively selected. The chain's CDR3 is CASSQRDREDQPQHF. The CDR3 coding sequence is TGTGCCAGCAGCCAACGCGACAGGGAGGATCAGCCCCAGCATTTT.